The rows below give T cell receptor beta chains drawn from one sample of a study of Ad26.COV2.S vaccination and SARS-CoV-2 variants. The method was immunoSEQ multiplex PCR; TCRdb's version includes in-frame clones alone and lacks a portion of them. In the table there are roughly 380,000 clones, around 87% of which are singletons. The source material was peripheral blood, sampled in a trial of Ad26.COV2.S vaccine versus placebo. The source is a person between 18 and 59 years old who received the Ad26.COV2.S COVID-19 vaccine or a placebo. The CDR3 runs from the conserved cysteine through the conserved F or W. Each record gives: V gene, D gene, clone size, J gene, CDR3 DNA, CDR3 protein. D genes are given only for firm matches. Clone size appears in some rows only: once, few, many, or a class for an expanded clone.

>TRBV20-1|-|-|TRBJ1-5
TGCAGTGCCCCCGGGGGGGGGCCCCAGCATTTT
CSAPGGGPQHF
>TRBV24-1|-|-|TRBJ2-3
TGTGCCACCAGTGAAACTAAGGATACGCAGTATTTT
CATSETKDTQYF
>TRBV5-3|-|-|TRBJ2-2
TGTGCCAGAACTGACACCGGTCTAGAGCTGTTTTTT
CARTDTGLELFF
>TRBV3-1/TRBV3-2|-|once|TRBJ2-3
TGTGCCAGCAGCCAAGATCCCCAGAGAAAAGGTACGCAGTATTTT
CASSQDPQRKGTQYF
>TRBV10-2|TRBD2|-|TRBJ2-1
TGCGCCAGCAGTGTAAGCGGGGGGGGCTACCAGGGGGAGCAGTTCTTC
CASSVSGGGYQGEQFF
>TRBV28|TRBD1|-|TRBJ1-2
TGTGCCAGCTCTAGGTCCAGGGGGATAGACTATGGCTACACCTTC
CASSRSRGIDYGYTF
>TRBV4-3|-|-|TRBJ2-3
TGCGCCAGCAGCCAACTCTCGGGGGGCCGAGGCACAGATACGCAGTATTTT
CASSQLSGGRGTDTQYF
>TRBV9|-|-|TRBJ1-1
TGTGCCAGCAGCCCACTTTTGGGAAGGGGGACCACTGAAGCTTTCTTT
CASSPLLGRGTTEAFF
>TRBV9|-|-|TRBJ1-2
TGTGCCAGCAGCACCGGGACGGTCTATGGCTACACCTTC
CASSTGTVYGYTF
>TRBV3-1/TRBV3-2|TRBD2|-|TRBJ2-2
TGTGCCAGCCGCCTAGCGGGGACGAACACCGGGGAGCTGTTTTTT
CASRLAGTNTGELFF
>TRBV4-3|-|-|TRBJ2-3
TGCGCCAGCAGCCAAGGTCTCCTACCTAGCAGAAGGGCAGATACGCAGTATTTT
CASSQGLLPSRRADTQYF
>TRBV29-1|-|-|TRBJ1-1
TGCAGCGTTGAGTCGCAATGGAACACTGAAGCTTTCTTT
CSVESQWNTEAFF
>TRBV6-5|TRBD2|-|TRBJ2-5
TGTGCCAGCAGCATAACCGGGACTAACCAAGAGACCCAGTACTTC
CASSITGTNQETQYF
>TRBV11-2|-|-|TRBJ2-7
TGTGCCAGCAGCTTAGTCGGGAGAGGGGCCTACGAGCAGTACTTC
CASSLVGRGAYEQYF
>TRBV4-3|TRBD1|-|TRBJ1-1
TGCGCCAGCAGCCAGGGACAGGTGGGGAATTGGGCTGAAGCTTTCTTT
CASSQGQVGNWAEAFF
>TRBV19|TRBD1|-|TRBJ1-2
TGTGCCAGTAGTAGAAAGCCGGGACAGGGGCCAGGTAGAGATGGCTACACCTTC
CASSRKPGQGPGRDGYTF
>TRBV29-1|-|-|TRBJ1-3
TGCAGCGTTGCGGAGGCGGGAAACACCATATATTTT
CSVAEAGNTIYF